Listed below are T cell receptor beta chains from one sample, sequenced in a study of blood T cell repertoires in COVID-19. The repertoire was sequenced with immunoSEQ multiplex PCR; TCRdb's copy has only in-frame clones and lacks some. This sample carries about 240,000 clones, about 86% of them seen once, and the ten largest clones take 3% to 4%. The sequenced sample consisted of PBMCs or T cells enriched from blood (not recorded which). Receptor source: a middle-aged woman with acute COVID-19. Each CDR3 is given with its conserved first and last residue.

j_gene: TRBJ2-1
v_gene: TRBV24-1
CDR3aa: CATSENHPGLPGNEQFF

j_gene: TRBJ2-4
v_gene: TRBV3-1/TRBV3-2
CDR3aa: CASSQDTVKNIQYF

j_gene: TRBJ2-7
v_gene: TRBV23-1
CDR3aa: CASRNNRVSYEQYF

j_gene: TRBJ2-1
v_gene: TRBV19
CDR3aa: CASRPGLANNEQFF

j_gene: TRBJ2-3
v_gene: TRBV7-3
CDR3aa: CASSQRGLAGTFTDTQYF

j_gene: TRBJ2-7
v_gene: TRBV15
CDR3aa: CATSRDPLWGLAGARDEQYF

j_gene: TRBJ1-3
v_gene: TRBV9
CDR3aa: CASSVGGALAGNTIYF

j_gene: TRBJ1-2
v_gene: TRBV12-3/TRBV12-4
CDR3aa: CASSFSGSGYTF

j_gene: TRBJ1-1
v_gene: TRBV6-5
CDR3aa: CASSYTRQRNTEAFF

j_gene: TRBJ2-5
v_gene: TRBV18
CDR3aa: CASSPPALVSGKETQYF

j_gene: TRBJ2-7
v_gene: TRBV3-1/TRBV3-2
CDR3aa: CASSQDLGLLYEQYF

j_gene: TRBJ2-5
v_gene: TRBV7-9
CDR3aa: CASSLGLAEETQYF

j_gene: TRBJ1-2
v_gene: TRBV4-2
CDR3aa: CASSHGTGDNYGYTF

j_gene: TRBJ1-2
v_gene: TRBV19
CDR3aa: CASRVGQYGYTF

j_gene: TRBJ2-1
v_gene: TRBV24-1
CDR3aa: CATSDGTSGTGGEQFF

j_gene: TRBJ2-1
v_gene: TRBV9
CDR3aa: CASSPKTGPSYNEQFF

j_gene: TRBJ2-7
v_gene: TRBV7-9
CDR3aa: CASSGDYREGNYEQYF

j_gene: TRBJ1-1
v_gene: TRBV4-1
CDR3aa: CASSQSTGRTEAFF

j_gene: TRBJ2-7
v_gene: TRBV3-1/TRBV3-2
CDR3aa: CASSPDYSGYEQYF

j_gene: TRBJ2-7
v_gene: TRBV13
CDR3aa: CASSYRTSGPPPYF

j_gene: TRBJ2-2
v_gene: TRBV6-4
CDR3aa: CASSAVASGELFF

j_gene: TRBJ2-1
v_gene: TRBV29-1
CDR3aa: CSVEGTSGNYNEQFF